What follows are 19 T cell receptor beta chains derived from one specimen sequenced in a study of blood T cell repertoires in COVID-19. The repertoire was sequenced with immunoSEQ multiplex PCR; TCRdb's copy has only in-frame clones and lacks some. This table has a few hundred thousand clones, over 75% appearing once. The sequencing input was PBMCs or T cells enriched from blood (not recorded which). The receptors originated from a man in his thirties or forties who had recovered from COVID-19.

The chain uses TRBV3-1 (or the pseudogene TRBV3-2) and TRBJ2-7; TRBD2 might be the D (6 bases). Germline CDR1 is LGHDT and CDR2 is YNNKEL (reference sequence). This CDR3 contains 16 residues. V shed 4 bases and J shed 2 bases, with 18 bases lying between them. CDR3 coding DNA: TGTGCCAGCAGCCTTAGGAGGGGTCCCGCCCCCTACGAGCAGTACTTC. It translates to CASSLRRGPAPYEQYF.

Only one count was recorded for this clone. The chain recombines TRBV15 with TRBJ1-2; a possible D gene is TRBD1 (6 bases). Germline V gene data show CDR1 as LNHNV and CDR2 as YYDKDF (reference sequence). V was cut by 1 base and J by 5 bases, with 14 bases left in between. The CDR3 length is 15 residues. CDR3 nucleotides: TGTGCCACCAGCAGAGCCCGGGACAACCTATATGGCTACACCTTC. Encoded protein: CATSRARDNLYGYTF.

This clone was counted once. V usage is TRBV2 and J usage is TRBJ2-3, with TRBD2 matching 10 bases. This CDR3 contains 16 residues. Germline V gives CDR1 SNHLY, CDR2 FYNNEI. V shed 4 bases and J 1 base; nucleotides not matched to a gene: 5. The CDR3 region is CASSVGLAGGTDTQYF. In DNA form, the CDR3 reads TGTGCCAGCAGTGTTGGGCTAGCGGGGGGCACAGATACGCAGTATTTT.

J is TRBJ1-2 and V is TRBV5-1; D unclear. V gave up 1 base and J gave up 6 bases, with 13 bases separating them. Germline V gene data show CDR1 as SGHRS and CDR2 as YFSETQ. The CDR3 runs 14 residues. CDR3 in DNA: TGCGCCAGCAGCTTGAACTACTTGGTACATGGCTACACCTTC. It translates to CASSLNYLVHGYTF.

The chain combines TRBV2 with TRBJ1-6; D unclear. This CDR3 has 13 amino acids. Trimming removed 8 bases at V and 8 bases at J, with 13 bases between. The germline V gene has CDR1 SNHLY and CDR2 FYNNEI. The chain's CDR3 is CASAQAADSPLHF. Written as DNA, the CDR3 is TGTGCCAGCGCCCAAGCGGCAGATTCACCCCTCCACTTT.

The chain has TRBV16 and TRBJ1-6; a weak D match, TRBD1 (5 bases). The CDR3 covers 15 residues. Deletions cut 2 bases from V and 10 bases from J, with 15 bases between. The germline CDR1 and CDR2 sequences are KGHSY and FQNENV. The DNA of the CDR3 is TGTGCCAGCAGCCAACAGGGAAGTCAGGGCTCACCCCTCCACTTT. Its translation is CASSQQGSQGSPLHF.

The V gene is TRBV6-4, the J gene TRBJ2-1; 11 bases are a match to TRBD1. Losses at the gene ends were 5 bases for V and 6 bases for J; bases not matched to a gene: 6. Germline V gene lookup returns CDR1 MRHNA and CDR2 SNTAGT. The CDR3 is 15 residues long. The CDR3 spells CASSPGQGAINEQFF. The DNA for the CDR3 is TGTGCCAGCAGTCCCGGACAGGGGGCGATCAATGAGCAGTTCTTC.

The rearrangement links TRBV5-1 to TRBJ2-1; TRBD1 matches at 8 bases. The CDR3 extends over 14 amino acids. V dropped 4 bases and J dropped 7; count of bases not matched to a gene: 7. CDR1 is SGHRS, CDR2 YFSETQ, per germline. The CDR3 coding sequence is TGCGCCAGCAGCGCCGGGACAGGTAAAAATGAGCAGTTCTTC. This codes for CASSAGTGKNEQFF.

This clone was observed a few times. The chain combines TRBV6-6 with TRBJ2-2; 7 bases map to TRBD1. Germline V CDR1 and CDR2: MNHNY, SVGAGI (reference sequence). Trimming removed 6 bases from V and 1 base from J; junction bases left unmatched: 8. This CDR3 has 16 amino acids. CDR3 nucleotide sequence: TGTGCCAGCAGACGCACGGACAGGAGGAACACCGGGGAGCTGTTTTTT. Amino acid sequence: CASRRTDRRNTGELFF.

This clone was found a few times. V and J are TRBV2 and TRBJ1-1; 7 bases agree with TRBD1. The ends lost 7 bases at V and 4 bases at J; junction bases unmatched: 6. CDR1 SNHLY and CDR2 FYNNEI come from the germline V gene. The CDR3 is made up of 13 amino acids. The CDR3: CASTQGEFTEAFF. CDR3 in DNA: TGTGCCAGCACGCAGGGGGAGTTCACTGAAGCTTTCTTT.

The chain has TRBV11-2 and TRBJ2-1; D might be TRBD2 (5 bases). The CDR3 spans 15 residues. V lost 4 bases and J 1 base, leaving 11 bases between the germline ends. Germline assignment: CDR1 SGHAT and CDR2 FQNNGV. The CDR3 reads CASSSRTLSYNEQFF. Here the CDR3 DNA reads TGTGCCAGCAGCTCAAGGACTCTTTCCTACAATGAGCAGTTCTTC.

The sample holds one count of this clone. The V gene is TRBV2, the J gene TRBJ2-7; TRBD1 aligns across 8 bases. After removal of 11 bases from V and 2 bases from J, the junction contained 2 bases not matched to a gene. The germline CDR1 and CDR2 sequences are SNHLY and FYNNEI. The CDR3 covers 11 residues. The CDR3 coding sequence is TGTGCCGGGGGACAGGCCTACGAGCAGTACTTC. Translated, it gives CAGGQAYEQYF. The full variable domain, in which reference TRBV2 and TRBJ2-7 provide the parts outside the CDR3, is EPEVTQTPSHQVTQMGQEVILRCVPISNHLYFYWYRQILGQKVEFLVSFYNNEISEKSEIFDDQFSVERPDGSNFTLKIRSTKLEDSAMYFCAGGQAYEQYFGPGTRLTVT.

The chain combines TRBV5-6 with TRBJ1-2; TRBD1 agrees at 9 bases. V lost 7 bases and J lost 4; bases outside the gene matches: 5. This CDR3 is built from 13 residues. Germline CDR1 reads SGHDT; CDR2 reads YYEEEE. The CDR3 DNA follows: TGTGCCAGCTTCGGACAGGGGAGCTATGGCTACACCTTC. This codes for CASFGQGSYGYTF.

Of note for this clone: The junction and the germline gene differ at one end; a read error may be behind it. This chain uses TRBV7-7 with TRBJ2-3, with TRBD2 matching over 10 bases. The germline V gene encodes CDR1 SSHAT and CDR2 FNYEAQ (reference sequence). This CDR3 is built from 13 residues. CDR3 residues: CASSSDSGGTQYF. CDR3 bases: TGTGCTAGCAGCTCCGATAGCGGGGGGACGCAGTATTTT.

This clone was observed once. The CDR3 bases are TGTGCCAGCAGCTTAGGGGCTGAGAGCTCCTACAATGAGCAGTTCTTC. Protein: CASSLGAESSYNEQFF. The chain employs TRBV11-2 and TRBJ2-1; D uncertain. The CDR3 is made up of 16 amino acids. Germline V CDR1 and CDR2: SGHAT, FQNNGV. The V gene lost 1 base and the J gene lost 0 bases, with 10 bases spanning the gap.

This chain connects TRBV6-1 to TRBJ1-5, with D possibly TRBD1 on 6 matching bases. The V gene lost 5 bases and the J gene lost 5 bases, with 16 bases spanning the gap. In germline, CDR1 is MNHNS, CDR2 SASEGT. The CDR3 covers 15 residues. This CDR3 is CASSSGRAGDQPQHF. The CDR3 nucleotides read TGTGCCAGCAGTTCTGGGCGGGCAGGGGATCAGCCCCAGCATTTT.

As DNA, the CDR3 is TGTGCCAGCAGTGGGGGGACAGCCAGGACGTACACTGAAGCTTTCTTT. Encoded protein: CASSGGTARTYTEAFF. The V and J genes are TRBV6-1 and TRBJ1-1; 7 bases agree with TRBD1. Germline values: CDR1 MNHNS, CDR2 SASEGT. With V trimmed by 4 bases and J by 3 bases, 11 bases remained unmatched. The length of the CDR3 is 16 residues.

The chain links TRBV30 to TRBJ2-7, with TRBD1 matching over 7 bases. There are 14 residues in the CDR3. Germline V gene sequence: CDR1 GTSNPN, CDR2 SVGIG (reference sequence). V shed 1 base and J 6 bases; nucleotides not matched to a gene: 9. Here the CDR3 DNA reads TGTGCCTGGAGTGCCAACAGGGGTTTTAGCGAGCAGTACTTC. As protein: CAWSANRGFSEQYF.

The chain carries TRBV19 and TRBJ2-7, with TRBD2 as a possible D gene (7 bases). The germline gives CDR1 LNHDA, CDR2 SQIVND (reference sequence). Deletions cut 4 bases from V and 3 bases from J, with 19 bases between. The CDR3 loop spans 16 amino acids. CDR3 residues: CASSRVGGARIYEQYF. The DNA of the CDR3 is TGTGCCAGTAGTAGGGTTGGGGGGGCAAGGATCTACGAGCAGTACTTC.